Included here is one T cell receptor (beta chain) sequence, with context. Which antigen it targets is not known. Per-base quality was not reported, and no clone a single base away is much larger than it. This sample stems from a study of CD8+ T cells in alopecia areata (dated by TCRdb to 2016 to 2019). With respect to the entire study: The treated patients, all with moderate-to-severe alopecia areata, were enrolled in an open-label pilot trial of oral tofacitinib given at 5 to 10 mg twice daily. Human TCRbeta sequencing covered scalp tissue and sorted CD4+ and CD8+ peripheral blood T cells from patchy and totalis/universalis alopecia areata patients and healthy controls. The study used high-throughput TCRbeta sequencing to examine T cell clonal expansion in alopecia areata, in both the C3H/HeJ mouse model and human patients. Scalp clonality was compared across normal scalp (n=4), patchy alopecia areata scalp (n=8), and alopecia totalis/universalis scalp (n=8). RNA was extracted with the PAXgene miRNA kit for fixed scalp, the miRNeasy kit for PBMCs, and the RNeasy kit for mouse skin. TCRbeta CDR3 regions were amplified by immunoSEQ multiplex PCR with 35 Vbeta forward and 13 Jbeta reverse primers. Patients on tofacitinib were biopsied at baseline and after 4 and 24 weeks of treatment, and several of the patients also had a later scalp biopsy. Tofacitinib was given for 6 to 18 months, followed by 6 months of follow-up off drug to assess delayed response and recurrence. Broad study findings and their caveats: TCR sequences shared between patients were less clear than in mice, possibly partly because of HLA diversity in the patient population. Scalp TCR repertoire analysis is complicated because resident alphabeta T cells in normal human skin are also sequenced, whereas mouse skin is dominated by gammadelta T cells. Compared with normal scalp, lesional scalp, particularly in alopecia totalis/universalis, had higher clonality and more expanded CD8+ clones, which suggests antigenic drive.

Library prep was done by the immunoSEQ multiplex PCR assay. For TCR sequencing, RNA was extracted from every sample and reverse transcribed into cDNA to serve as template. First-strand cDNA was synthesized using SuperScript III with a 2:1 mix of oligo-dT and random hexamers. Amplification bias was assessed with a synthetic immune receptor repertoire, and residual bias was removed computationally. In the authors' own workflow: After raw reads were preprocessed to remove errors, the CDR3 was defined following IMGT conventions as running from the conserved cysteine to phenylalanine. Clonality was calculated as 1 minus Shannon entropy normalized by log2 of the number of productive unique TCRs. Scalp TCRbeta sequences were cross-referenced with sorted blood CD4 and CD8 repertoires so that the CD4 or CD8 identity of scalp clones could be inferred. Entries here come from immuneACCESS through TCRdb and include only in-frame sequences with V and J called. Some clones fail to appear in such tables; in the studies checked, an unresolved V gene covers under half of the shortfall, and the cause of the remainder is unknown. V and J calls and clone size come straight from that table; D and trimming were deduced from the DNA. The sample records 150,000 to 200,000 clones, approximately 70% of which are singletons. 10% to 12% of the sample belongs to the ten largest clones.

The germline V gene provides CDR1 SGDLS and CDR2 YYNGEE. The CDR3 measures 14 amino acids from cysteine to phenylalanine. Only the CDR3 DNA stays, 42 bases, in frame from base 1. V gives up 3 bases and J gives up 0 bases, and the segment between their germline ends measures 7 bases. The meaning of the sample's time point label: baseline before oral tofacitinib. Lesional scalp punch biopsies and peripheral blood were collected from alopecia areata patients. After PBMCs were isolated by density centrifugation and stained for CD3, CD4 and CD8, a FACSAria was used to sort CD4+ and CD8+ T cells. The receptor's source is a human donor with alopecia areata. This sequence uses TRBV9 and TRBJ2-1; the D region possibly corresponds to TRBD1 (5 bases align). The sample in question was CD8+ T cells sorted from blood, obtained at week 0. The DNA sequence is TGTGCCAGCAGCGAAGACAGCTCCTACAATGAGCAGTTCTTC. Translated, this gives CASSEDSSYNEQFF.